The entry below gives a single TCR beta chain sequence along with its context. The antigen is not known. The source of the sample is a study of graft-versus-host responses after intestinal transplantation. Study in general: Transplant types were multivisceral, liver-intestinal, or isolated intestinal.

Notes on the study in general: High graft-versus-host to host-versus-graft clonal ratios were seen in allografts of patients with graft-donor T cell macrochimerism. Some GvH clones appeared in ileal mucosa or blood before recipient bone marrow.

Libraries were prepared by immunoSEQ multiplex PCR; TCRdb keeps only in-frame clonotypes and omits some of them. This table has around 110,000 clones, 85% to 95% appearing once. The CDR3 runs 16 residues. The germline CDR1 and CDR2 sequences are SEHNR and FQNEAQ (reference sequence). V lost 3 bases and J 3 bases, leaving 17 bases between the germline ends. The sequenced sample was unstimulated CD4+ T cells sorted from spleen or lymph node cells, obtained before transplant. This clonotype was sampled from a human donor who was the organ donor for an intestinal transplant. The chain combines TRBV7-9 with TRBJ1-2, with TRBD1 as a possible D gene (5 bases). The CDR3 nucleotides are TGTGCCAGCAGCTTGGGGATTTATGACAGCTACTATGGCTACACCTTC. Amino acid sequence: CASSLGIYDSYYGYTF. Supplemented by reference TRBV7-9 and TRBJ1-2, the full variable domain reads DTGVSQNPRHKITKRGQNVTFRCDPISEHNRLYWYRQTLGQGPEFLTYFQNEAQLEKSRLLSDRFSAERPKGSFSTLEIQRTEQGDSAMYLCASSLGIYDSYYGYTFGSGTRLTVV.